This T cell receptor (beta chain) was identified in a study of T-cell memory formation after mild COVID-19. Study context: TCR clusters were mostly donor specific.

Trimming stripped 2 bases from V and 8 bases from J, with 6 bases between. Germline loops: CDR1 SQVTM, CDR2 ANQGSEA. This CDR3 spans 10 amino acids. Study outcomes and limitations: While clones contracting from day 15 to 85 were balanced between CD4 and CD8, later expanders leaned CD4+. Mainly CM and EM harbored the contracting CD4+ clones; mainly EMRA harbored the CD8+ ones.

About this clonotype: Antigen specificity is unknown.

Constant-segment-primed 5'RACE gave TCR alpha and TCR beta cDNA libraries with sample barcodes and UMIs. TCRdb re-called the 5' RACE reads through MiXCR, storing one row per CDR3 protein. The table lists 58,000 or so distinct CDR3 sequences, roughly a quarter of them singletons, with about 42% in the top ten. This receptor was identified in a man in his late teens or twenties who had mild COVID-19 (a few samples of this study predate the infection). Cell type and time point are not known. The sequencing sample was made of PBMCs or a T cell subset sorted from them (not recorded which). The chain combines TRBV29-1 with TRBJ1-1; unclear D gene. The DNA of the CDR3 is TGCAGCGTTGAAATAGGAGAAGCTTTCTTT. Protein product: CSVEIGEAFF.